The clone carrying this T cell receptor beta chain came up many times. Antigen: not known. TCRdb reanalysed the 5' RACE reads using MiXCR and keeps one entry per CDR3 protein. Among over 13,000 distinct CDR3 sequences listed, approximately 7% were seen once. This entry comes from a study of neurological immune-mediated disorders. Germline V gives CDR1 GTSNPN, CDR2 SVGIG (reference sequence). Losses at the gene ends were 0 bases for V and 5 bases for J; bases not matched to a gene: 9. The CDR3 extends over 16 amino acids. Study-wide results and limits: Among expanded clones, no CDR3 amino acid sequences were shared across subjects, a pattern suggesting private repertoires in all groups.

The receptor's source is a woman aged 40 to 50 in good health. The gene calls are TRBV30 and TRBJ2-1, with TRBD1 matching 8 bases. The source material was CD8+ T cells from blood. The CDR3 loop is CAWSVLHWTGNNEQFF. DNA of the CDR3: TGTGCCTGGAGTGTACTTCACTGGACAGGGAACAATGAGCAGTTCTTC.